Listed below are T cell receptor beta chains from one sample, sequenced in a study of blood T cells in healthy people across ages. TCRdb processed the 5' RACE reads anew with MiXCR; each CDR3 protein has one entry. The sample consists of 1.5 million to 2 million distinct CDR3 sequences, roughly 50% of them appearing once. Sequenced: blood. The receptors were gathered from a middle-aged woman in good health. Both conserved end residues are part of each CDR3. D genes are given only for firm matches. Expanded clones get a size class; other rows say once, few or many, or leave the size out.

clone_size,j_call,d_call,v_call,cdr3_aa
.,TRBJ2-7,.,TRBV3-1,CASSQVPQTYEQYF
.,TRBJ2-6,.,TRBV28,CASSSEYPTRGEIKSGANVLTF
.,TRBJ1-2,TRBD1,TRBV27,CASSWTGKSAYGYTF
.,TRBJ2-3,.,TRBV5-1,CASSLAWPSTDTQYF
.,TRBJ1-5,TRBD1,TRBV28,CASTAGTGVFSNQPQHF
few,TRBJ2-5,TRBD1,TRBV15,CATSIDRVGQETQYF
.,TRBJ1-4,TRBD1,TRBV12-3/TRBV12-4,CASSPGTGTGATSEKLFF
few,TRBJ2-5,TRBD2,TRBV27,CASSLSMAAGEFIETQYF
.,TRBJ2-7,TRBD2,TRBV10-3,CAISDPSGEIGEAQYF
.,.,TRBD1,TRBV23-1,CASSHPGQGEKGGYEQYF
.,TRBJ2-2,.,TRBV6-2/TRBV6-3,CASSYSGGELFF
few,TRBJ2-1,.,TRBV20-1,CSASLYRQNEQFF
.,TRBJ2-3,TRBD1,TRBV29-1,CSAGQGTDTQYF